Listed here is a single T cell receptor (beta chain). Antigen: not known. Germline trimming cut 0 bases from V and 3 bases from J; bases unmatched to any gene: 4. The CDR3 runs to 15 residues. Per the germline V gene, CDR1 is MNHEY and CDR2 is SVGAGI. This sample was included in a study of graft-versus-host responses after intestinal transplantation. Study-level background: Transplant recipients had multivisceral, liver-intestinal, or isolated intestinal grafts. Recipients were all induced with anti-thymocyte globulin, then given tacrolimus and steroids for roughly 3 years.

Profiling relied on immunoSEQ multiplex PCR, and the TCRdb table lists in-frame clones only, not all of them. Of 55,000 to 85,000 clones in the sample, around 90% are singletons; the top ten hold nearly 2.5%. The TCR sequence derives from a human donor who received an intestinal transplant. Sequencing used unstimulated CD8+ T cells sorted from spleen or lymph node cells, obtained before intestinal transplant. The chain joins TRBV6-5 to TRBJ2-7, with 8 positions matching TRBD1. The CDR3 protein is CASSYSRQGIYEQYF. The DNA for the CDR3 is TGTGCCAGCAGTTACTCTCGACAGGGGATCTACGAGCAGTACTTC.